Presented here are 20 T cell receptor beta chains from one specimen sequenced in a study of T cell clusters in autoimmune cytopenias. Each sample's input was about 270 ng genomic DNA, 30,000 to 45,000 genome equivalents. TRB was amplified by touch-down multiplex PCR, primer pools A and B combined. TCRdb reprocessed the multiplex PCR reads, with one entry per CDR3 protein and no DNA. The sample has 950 to 1,500 distinct CDR3 sequences. The sequenced sample was peripheral blood. The source is a human donor with an autoimmune cytopenia or autoimmune hepatitis (not recorded which).

This clonotype is deemed medium-sized by its frequency. V usage is TRBV27 and J usage is TRBJ1-2; without DNA, the TCRdb call of TRBD1 cannot be checked. From germline, CDR1 is MNHEY and CDR2 SMNVEV (reference sequence). This CDR3 is 13 amino acids long. CDR3 sequence: CASSLDSNYGYTF.

The rearrangement uses TRBV5-6 and TRBJ2-1; TCRdb lists TRBD2, though no DNA is available to test this call. The length of the CDR3 is 13 residues. Germline V lookup: CDR1 SGHDT, CDR2 YYEEEE. CDR3 in amino acids: CASTRTSGGEQFF. Drawing the rest from reference TRBV5-6 and TRBJ2-1, the complete variable domain is DAGVTQSPTHLIKTRGQQVTLRCSPKSGHDTVSWYQQALGQGPQFIFQYYEEEERQRGNFPDRFSGHQFPNYSSELNVNALLLGDSALYLCASTRTSGGEQFFGPGTRLTVL.

Judged by frequency, this clonotype is medium-sized. The chain recombines TRBV27 with TRBJ2-6; checking the TCRdb D call of TRBD2 is not possible without DNA. This CDR3 has 17 amino acids. The germline V gene has CDR1 MNHEY and CDR2 SMNVEV (reference sequence). CDR3 sequence: CASSNRTSGTGANVLTF. The full variable domain, with the rest looked up from reference TRBV27 and TRBJ2-6, is EAQVTQNPRYLITVTGKKLTVTCSQNMNHEYMSWYRQDPGLGLRQIYYSMNVEVTDKGDVPEGYKVSRKEKRNFPLILESPSPNQTSLYFCASSNRTSGTGANVLTFGAGSRLTVL.

Judged by frequency, this clonotype is medium-sized. The chain links TRBV15 to TRBJ2-7. This CDR3 spans 14 amino acids. Germline V gives CDR1 LNHNV, CDR2 YYDKDF (reference sequence). This CDR3 is CATSRDSTSREQYF.

This clonotype is called medium-sized based on its frequency. The chain joins TRBV19 to TRBJ2-3; the TCRdb call, TRBD1, lacks DNA for checking. Germline CDR1 is LNHDA and CDR2 is SQIVND (reference sequence). The CDR3 covers 14 residues. The CDR3: CASSRQGGTDTQYF.

By frequency, this clonotype registers medium-sized. The rearrangement uses TRBV19 and TRBJ2-3; TCRdb designates TRBD1, a call that cannot be tested without DNA. This CDR3 is built from 14 residues. CDR1 LNHDA and CDR2 SQIVND come from the germline V gene (reference sequence). CDR3 residues: CASSIKLGPGTQYF.

The V call is TRBV18, the J call TRBJ2-7; TCRdb proposes TRBD1, but this gene call is untestable without DNA. Germline V CDR1 and CDR2: KGHSH, LQKENI. This CDR3 is built from 14 residues. CDR3 sequence reads: CASSPKTGEYEQYF.

The chain carries TRBV7-6 and TRBJ1-6. This CDR3 spans 15 amino acids. Germline CDR1 SGHVS, CDR2 FNYEAQ. The CDR3 here is CASSRKGSYNSPLHF. The whole variable domain, remainder taken from reference TRBV7-6 and TRBJ1-6, is GAGVSQSPRYKVTKRGQDVALRCDPISGHVSLYWYRQALGQGPEFLTYFNYEAQQDKSGLPNDRFSAERPEGSISTLTIQRTEQRDSAMYRCASSRKGSYNSPLHFGNGTRLTVT.

The chain uses TRBV24-1 and TRBJ2-1; the TCRdb call, TRBD1, lacks DNA for checking. CDR3 length: 14 residues. In germline, CDR1 is KGHDR, CDR2 SFDVKD. CDR3 in amino acids: CATSDFGGTDEQFF.

The chain carries TRBV5-1 and TRBJ2-3; there is no DNA to check the TCRdb D call of TRBD1. CDR1 is SGHRS and CDR2 is YFSETQ in the germline V gene. The length of the CDR3 is 14 residues. The CDR3 here is CASRKQGAADTQYF.

This clonotype is medium-sized (0.01 to 0.1%) by frequency. The chain's CDR3 is CASSFGTAGNTIYF. The chain joins TRBV12-3 or TRBV12-4 to TRBJ1-3; TCRdb designates TRBD1, a call that cannot be tested without DNA. CDR3 length equals 14 residues.

By frequency, this clonotype is large. The V call is TRBV29-1, the J call TRBJ2-3; with no DNA, the TCRdb D assignment of TRBD2 cannot be verified. The germline V gene encodes CDR1 SQVTM and CDR2 ANQGSEA. This CDR3 is built from 17 residues. The CDR3 region is CSVEDWDTRLAVDTQYF.

The chain has TRBV27 and TRBJ2-7; TCRdb reports TRBD1, a call that lacks DNA to check it against. The germline V gene encodes CDR1 MNHEY and CDR2 SMNVEV (reference sequence). CDR3 length: 12 residues. The CDR3 is CASSPGGYEQYF.

The genes are TRBV5-4 and TRBJ1-1; TCRdb picks TRBD1, but there is no DNA to check that call. Germline assignment: CDR1 SGHNT and CDR2 YYREEE (reference sequence). This CDR3 spans 14 amino acids. This CDR3 reads CASSHGQKNTEAFF.

The genes are TRBV12-3 or TRBV12-4 and TRBJ2-1; TCRdb gives TRBD1 as the D gene, but with no DNA this cannot be confirmed. The CDR3 sequence is 14 residues long. This CDR3 reads CASSLVSGSNEQFF.

The rearrangement joins TRBV20-1 to TRBJ2-5; TCRdb proposes TRBD2, but this gene call is untestable without DNA. The CDR3 covers 13 residues. Germline CDR1 reads DFQATT; CDR2 reads SNEGSKA (reference sequence). The CDR3 protein is CSAGAGGDETQYF.

V gene TRBV12-3 or TRBV12-4 combines with J gene TRBJ2-3; TCRdb gives TRBD1 as the D gene, but with no DNA this cannot be confirmed. The CDR3 covers 14 residues. CDR3 amino acids: CASSLGQGLDTQYF.

V gene TRBV5-1 combines with J gene TRBJ2-3; TCRdb calls TRBD1, which cannot be checked without DNA. Germline loops: CDR1 SGHRS, CDR2 YFSETQ. This CDR3 is built from 17 residues. CDR3 in amino acids: CASSYRRTGASTDTQYF.

The chain links TRBV6-1 to TRBJ1-6; TCRdb selects TRBD1, and the lack of DNA leaves this call unchecked. The CDR3 has 15 amino acids. From germline, CDR1 is MNHNS and CDR2 SASEGT. The chain's CDR3 is CASSDPGIYNSPLHF.

This clonotype shows up as medium-sized by frequency. The gene calls are TRBV6-1 and TRBJ1-2. CDR3 size: 14 residues. Looked up from germline, CDR1 is MNHNS and CDR2 is SASEGT. The CDR3 protein is CASSEGRRNYGYTF.